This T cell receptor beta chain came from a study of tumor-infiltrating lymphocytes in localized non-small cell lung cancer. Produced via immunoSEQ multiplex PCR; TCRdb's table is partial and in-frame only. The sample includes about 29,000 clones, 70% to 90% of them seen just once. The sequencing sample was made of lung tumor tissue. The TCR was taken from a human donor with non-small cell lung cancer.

The CDR3 here is CASSQGLADTQYF. In DNA, the CDR3 is TGTGCCAGCAGCCAAGGTCTGGCGGATACGCAGTATTTT. V usage is TRBV4-2 and J usage is TRBJ2-3; D gene ambiguous. The germline CDR1 and CDR2 sequences are LGHNA and YNFKEQ. V lost 1 base and J lost 6, with 8 bases in between. The CDR3 runs to 13 residues.